This T cell receptor (beta chain) was obtained from a study of cytomegalovirus exposure and HLA in healthy donors. Generated by immunoSEQ multiplex PCR, the TCRdb table keeps only in-frame clones and is missing some. Seen here are under 200,000 clones, about 89% observed once, and the top ten hold approximately 3%. Germline loops: CDR1 MRHNA, CDR2 SNTAGT. V was clipped by 2 bases and J by 4 bases; unmatched bases: 1. CDR3 size: 14 residues. This clone has more than one count but fewer than ten. The sequence derives from a woman aged 18-35 years in good health and CMV-seropositive. Sequenced input: PBMCs. The V and J genes are TRBV6-4 and TRBJ2-3; 9 bases are shared with TRBD2. CDR3 region: CASSDIAGADTQYF. CDR3 DNA: TGTGCCAGCAGTGACATAGCGGGAGCAGATACGCAGTATTTT.